This TCR beta chain was obtained from a study of T cell changes during pregnancy in multiple sclerosis. Clones were read by immunoSEQ multiplex PCR, and TCRdb kept only the in-frame ones, dropping some. The table includes more than 35,000 clones, under 95% detected once. Trimming took 1 base from V and 1 from J, leaving 8 bases between them. Germline V CDR1 and CDR2: MGHRA, YSYEKL. The CDR3 loop spans 15 amino acids. V usage is TRBV4-1 and J usage is TRBJ1-5; tentative D call: TRBD1 (6 bases). The specimen comprised CD4+ T cells from peripheral blood mononuclear cells, sampled in the third trimester of pregnancy. The origin of this receptor is a female donor in good health, enrolled as a control in a pregnancy study. Here the CDR3 DNA reads TGCGCCAGCAGCCAAGGGGGGCCGAGCAATCAGCCCCAGCATTTT. Protein product: CASSQGGPSNQPQHF.